This TCR beta chain was sequenced during a study of cytomegalovirus exposure and HLA in healthy donors. Findings of the study overall: CMV serostatus stood as the only immune exposure information on hand.

V lost 5 bases to trimming and J lost 2 bases; unmatched junction nucleotides: 4. This CDR3 is 15 amino acids long. Germline V gene data show CDR1 as SGHAT and CDR2 as FQNNGV. In the case of this clone: Its target is not known.

Vbeta (60) and Jbeta (13) primers were used in the PCR. Assay: immunoSEQ multiplex PCR; the TCRdb copy retains only in-frame clones and omits some. The sample lists some 160,000 clones, roughly four fifths occurring once. What was sequenced was PBMCs. The V and J genes are TRBV11-2 and TRBJ1-5; 9 bases are shared with TRBD1. The clonotype was recovered from a man aged 35 to 55 in good health and CMV-seronegative. CDR3 DNA sequence: TGTGCCAGCAGCCTGGGGACAGGGCGCAATCAGCCCCAGCATTTT. The encoded protein is CASSLGTGRNQPQHF. The whole variable domain, remainder taken from reference TRBV11-2 and TRBJ1-5, is EAGVAQSPRYKIIEKRQSVAFWCNPISGHATLYWYQQILGQGPKLLIQFQNNGVVDDSQLPKDRFSAERLKGVDSTLKIQPAKLEDSAVYLCASSLGTGRNQPQHFGDGTRLSIL.